What follows are 19 T cell receptor beta chains derived from one specimen sequenced in a study of blood T cells in healthy people across ages (dated by TCRdb to 2013 to 2016). The method behind the library was 5' RACE. Sequenced on an Illumina HiSeq 2500. The second PCR ran for about 6 to 12 cycles and used a J-beta primer mix along with a sample-barcoded 5' primer. TCRdb trimmed public reads at Q25 via fastp, called clones via MiXCR and kept in-frame beta chains. Every CDR3 protein is listed once, alongside the most common genes and DNA of its rows. This sample has about 1.5 million distinct CDR3 sequences in its table, and approximately 42% of those were observed once. The ten top clones hold about 3.8% of the sample. Sequencing was performed on blood. Receptors originate from a woman aged 18-29 years in good health.

This clonotype was counted only a few times. The chain combines TRBV12-3 or TRBV12-4 with TRBJ2-4, with a tentative D call TRBD1 (6 bases). Between the trimmed V and J ends, which lost 0 bases and 0 bases, there was a span of 15 bases. The CDR3 totals 18 residues. The chain's CDR3 is CASSLAWHRAIAKNIQYF. The CDR3, as DNA: TGTGCCAGCAGTTTAGCGTGGCACAGGGCCATAGCCAAAAACATTCAGTACTTC.

This clonotype was picked up a small number of times. The rearrangement uses TRBV20-1 and TRBJ2-4, with D possibly called TRBD1 or TRBD2 (6 bases each). The CDR3 is 16 residues long. V shed 3 bases and J shed 7 bases, with 22 bases lying between them. Germline V CDR1 and CDR2: DFQATT, SNEGSKA (reference sequence). The CDR3 DNA reads as TGCAGTGCTAGCGTAAACAATGAACGGGGGCTGAACATTCAGTACTTC. Amino acids: CSASVNNERGLNIQYF.

The chain employs TRBV20-1 and TRBJ2-7; 9 nucleotides agree with TRBD2. From germline, CDR1 is DFQATT and CDR2 SNEGSKA (reference sequence). This CDR3 comprises 15 residues. Trimming took 0 bases from V and 9 from J; bases not matched to a gene: 12. In nucleotides, the CDR3 is TGCAGTGCTAGAGATCATAGCGGGGGCCATCTGGGGCAGTACTTC. Protein: CSARDHSGGHLGQYF.

The rearrangement joins TRBV4-3 to TRBJ2-1; 9 nucleotides align to TRBD2. The J call is in doubt because the DNA end fits TRBJ2-7 better. The CDR3 is 18 amino acids. Germline V gives CDR1 LGHNA, CDR2 YSLEER. The CDR3 bases are TGCGCCAGCAGCCAAGCCTGGTTAGCGGGAGTAGGCTACAATGAGCAGTACTTC. Amino acid sequence: CASSQAWLAGVGYNEQYF.

Concerning this clonotype itself: Germline is not matched at one junction end, which may reflect a read error. The rearrangement uses TRBV2 and TRBJ1-2, with D possibly TRBD1 on 6 matching bases. CDR3 length: 15 amino acids. Germline loops: CDR1 SNHLY, CDR2 FYNNEI. CDR3 nucleotide sequence: TGTGCCAGTAGTGATGCGACAGGTACCAACTATGGCTACACCTTC. Its protein product is CASSDATGTNYGYTF.

The chain recombines TRBV20-1 with TRBJ1-5; tentative D call: TRBD1 (5 bases). This CDR3 is built from 14 residues. Germline CDR1 DFQATT, CDR2 SNEGSKA (reference sequence). V lost 1 base, J lost 2 bases, and 9 bases lay in between. DNA of the CDR3: TGCAGTGCTAGAGTGCCACAGGGCAATCAGCCCCAGCATTTT. As protein: CSARVPQGNQPQHF.

This sequence joins TRBV7-2 and TRBJ1-5; D remains unclear. Germline V gene sequence: CDR1 SGHTA, CDR2 FQGNSA. The CDR3 has 13 residues. Trimming took off 5 bases at V and 8 bases at J, with 13 bases between the two ends. CDR3 DNA sequence: TGTGCCAGCAGCCCGAGGTCGTTTGAGCCCCAGCATTTT. It encodes CASSPRSFEPQHF.

The chain uses TRBV24-1 and TRBJ2-5; possibly TRBD1 or TRBD2 for D (6 bases each). Germline CDR1 KGHDR, CDR2 SFDVKD. The CDR3 is 16 residues long. V was trimmed by 2 bases and J by 2 bases, leaving 14 bases between them. The DNA for the CDR3 is TGTGCCACCAGTGATTCGCAGGGGACTCCTCAAGAGACCCAGTACTTC. Encoded protein: CATSDSQGTPQETQYF.

The chain couples TRBV4-2 to TRBJ2-3, with TRBD2 matching over 8 bases. CDR1 and CDR2 from the germline V gene are LGHNA and YNFKEQ. V shed 1 base, J shed 5 bases, and the junction held 2 bases outside the gene matches. The CDR3 is made up of 14 amino acids. CDR3 bases: TGTGCCAGCAGCCAAGCAGCGGGAGAAGATACGCAGTATTTT. Amino acids: CASSQAAGEDTQYF.

This clonotype came up a few times. The rearrangement joins TRBV25-1 to TRBJ2-7; possible D gene TRBD2, 6 bases. V shed 5 bases and J shed 2 bases, with 10 bases lying between them. This CDR3 has 13 amino acids. Germline V gene lookup returns CDR1 MGHDK and CDR2 SYGVNS. The CDR3 nucleotides read TGTGCCAGCAGTAGCGGGCCCGCCTACGAGCAGTACTTC. This translates into CASSSGPAYEQYF.

This rearrangement joins TRBV5-8 to TRBJ2-7; TRBD2 aligns across 7 bases. With 5 bases clipped from V and 3 bases from J, the junction kept 5 bases outside the gene matches. The V gene's germline CDR1 is SGHTS and CDR2 YDEGEE. The CDR3 runs to 13 residues. In nucleotides, the CDR3 is TGTGCCAGCAGATTCGGGGGGATCTACGAGCAGTACTTC. It encodes CASRFGGIYEQYF. Full variable domain (remainder filled in from reference TRBV5-8 and TRBJ2-7): EAGVTQSPTHLIKTRGQQATLRCSPISGHTSVYWYQQALGLGLQFLLWYDEGEERNRGNFPPRFSGRQFPNYSSELNVNALELEDSALYLCASRFGGIYEQYFGPGTRLTVT.

This clonotype appeared a few times. This sequence joins TRBV4-3 and TRBJ1-2; D remains ambiguous. There are 17 residues in the CDR3. Looked up from germline, CDR1 is LGHNA and CDR2 is YSLEER. V lost 3 bases and J 5 bases, leaving 22 bases between the germline ends. The CDR3 loop is CASSQTRLGSGFYGYTF. The CDR3 bases are TGCGCCAGCAGCCAGACTCGACTCGGCAGTGGGTTTTATGGCTACACCTTC.

This clonotype came up once. The J gene is TRBJ2-1, the V gene TRBV14; 10 bases line up with TRBD2. This CDR3 spans 17 amino acids. Germline V CDR1 and CDR2: SGHDN, FVKESK. V shed 0 bases, J shed 8 bases, and the junction held 10 bases outside the gene matches. The CDR3 region is CASSQDYRTSGIYEQFF. The CDR3 region has the DNA TGTGCCAGCAGCCAAGATTATCGGACTAGCGGCATCTATGAGCAGTTCTTC.

This clonotype was counted only a few times. J is TRBJ2-7 and V is TRBV20-1; TRBD1 matches 7 bases. The J call could be wrong; TRBJ2-5 is a better fit for the DNA end. This CDR3 spans 15 amino acids. Germline lookup yields CDR1 DFQATT and CDR2 SNEGSKA (reference sequence). In nucleotides, the CDR3 is TGCAGTGCTAGAACAGGGGCGGTCATTGAGGAGACCCAGTACTTC. Its translation: CSARTGAVIEETQYF.

At least ten counts were recorded for this clonotype. CDR3 protein: CASSLRGVYEQYF. The CDR3 bases are TGTGCCAGCAGTTTACGAGGAGTCTACGAGCAGTACTTC. The chain carries TRBV27 and TRBJ2-7; D gene ambiguous. CDR1 is MNHEY, CDR2 SMNVEV, per germline (reference sequence). CDR3 size: 13 residues. Trimming cost V 2 bases and J 3 bases, with 8 bases left between them.

V gene TRBV5-1 combines with J gene TRBJ1-1; D is unclear. Germline V gives CDR1 SGHRS, CDR2 YFSETQ. The germline V and J ends were trimmed by 4 bases and 4 bases, with 20 bases remaining between them. The CDR3 is 16 amino acids. The CDR3: CASSLAPRVEVTEAFF. The CDR3 coding sequence is TGCGCCAGCAGCCTGGCCCCGCGGGTAGAGGTCACTGAAGCTTTCTTT.

The V call is TRBV5-1, the J call TRBJ2-2; a possible D gene is TRBD1 (6 bases). The CDR3 extends over 13 amino acids. Germline V CDR1 and CDR2: SGHRS, YFSETQ. V was shortened by 2 bases and J by 7 bases, with 9 bases between the two germline ends. The CDR3 sequence: CASSFRGIGELFF. CDR3 sequence (DNA): TGCGCCAGCAGCTTCAGGGGAATCGGGGAGCTGTTTTTT.

CDR3 in DNA: TGTGCCAGCAGCTTGATAGCGGGGTACACAGATACGCAGTATTTT. Its protein product is CASSLIAGYTDTQYF. The chain recombines TRBV7-9 with TRBJ2-3, with TRBD2 matching over 8 bases. V lost 3 bases, J lost 2 bases, and 4 bases stayed unmatched. Germline CDR1 and CDR2: SEHNR and FQNEAQ (reference sequence). The CDR3 spans 15 residues.

The V gene is TRBV9, the J gene TRBJ1-2, with D maybe TRBD1 (6 bases). From germline, CDR1 is SGDLS and CDR2 YYNGEE. The V end lost 2 bases, the J end lost 8 bases, and 13 bases lay between the germline ends. This CDR3 has 13 amino acids. CDR3 sequence reads: CASSVEQGWGYTF. DNA of the CDR3: TGTGCCAGCAGCGTTGAACAGGGTTGGGGCTACACCTTC.